Listed here is a single T cell receptor beta chain. Its antigen is unidentified. These data originate in a study of T cell clones after liver transplantation. Study details: Blood was drawn pre-transplant, before withdrawal, and after full or failed withdrawal. Whole-study results and caveats: A larger donor-reactive than third-party decline suggested partial antigen-specific deletion.

V dropped 6 bases and J dropped 5; count of bases not matched to a gene: 8. CDR3 size: 14 residues. The germline CDR1 and CDR2 sequences are MDHEN and SYDVKM. Data came from immunoSEQ multiplex PCR; TCRdb stores just in-frame clones and leaves some out. The table includes roughly 51,000 clones, 55% to 85% detected once. The rearrangement uses TRBV28 and TRBJ1-2; 8 nucleotides match TRBD1. This TCR came from a human patient who received a liver transplant. Some T cells may have come from the graft donor. The starting material was CD4+ T cells from blood, obtained more than 52 months after liver transplant. The CDR3 bases are TGTGCCAGCAGCGCAACAGGGGGAGGATATGGCTACACCTTC. This translates into CASSATGGGYGYTF.